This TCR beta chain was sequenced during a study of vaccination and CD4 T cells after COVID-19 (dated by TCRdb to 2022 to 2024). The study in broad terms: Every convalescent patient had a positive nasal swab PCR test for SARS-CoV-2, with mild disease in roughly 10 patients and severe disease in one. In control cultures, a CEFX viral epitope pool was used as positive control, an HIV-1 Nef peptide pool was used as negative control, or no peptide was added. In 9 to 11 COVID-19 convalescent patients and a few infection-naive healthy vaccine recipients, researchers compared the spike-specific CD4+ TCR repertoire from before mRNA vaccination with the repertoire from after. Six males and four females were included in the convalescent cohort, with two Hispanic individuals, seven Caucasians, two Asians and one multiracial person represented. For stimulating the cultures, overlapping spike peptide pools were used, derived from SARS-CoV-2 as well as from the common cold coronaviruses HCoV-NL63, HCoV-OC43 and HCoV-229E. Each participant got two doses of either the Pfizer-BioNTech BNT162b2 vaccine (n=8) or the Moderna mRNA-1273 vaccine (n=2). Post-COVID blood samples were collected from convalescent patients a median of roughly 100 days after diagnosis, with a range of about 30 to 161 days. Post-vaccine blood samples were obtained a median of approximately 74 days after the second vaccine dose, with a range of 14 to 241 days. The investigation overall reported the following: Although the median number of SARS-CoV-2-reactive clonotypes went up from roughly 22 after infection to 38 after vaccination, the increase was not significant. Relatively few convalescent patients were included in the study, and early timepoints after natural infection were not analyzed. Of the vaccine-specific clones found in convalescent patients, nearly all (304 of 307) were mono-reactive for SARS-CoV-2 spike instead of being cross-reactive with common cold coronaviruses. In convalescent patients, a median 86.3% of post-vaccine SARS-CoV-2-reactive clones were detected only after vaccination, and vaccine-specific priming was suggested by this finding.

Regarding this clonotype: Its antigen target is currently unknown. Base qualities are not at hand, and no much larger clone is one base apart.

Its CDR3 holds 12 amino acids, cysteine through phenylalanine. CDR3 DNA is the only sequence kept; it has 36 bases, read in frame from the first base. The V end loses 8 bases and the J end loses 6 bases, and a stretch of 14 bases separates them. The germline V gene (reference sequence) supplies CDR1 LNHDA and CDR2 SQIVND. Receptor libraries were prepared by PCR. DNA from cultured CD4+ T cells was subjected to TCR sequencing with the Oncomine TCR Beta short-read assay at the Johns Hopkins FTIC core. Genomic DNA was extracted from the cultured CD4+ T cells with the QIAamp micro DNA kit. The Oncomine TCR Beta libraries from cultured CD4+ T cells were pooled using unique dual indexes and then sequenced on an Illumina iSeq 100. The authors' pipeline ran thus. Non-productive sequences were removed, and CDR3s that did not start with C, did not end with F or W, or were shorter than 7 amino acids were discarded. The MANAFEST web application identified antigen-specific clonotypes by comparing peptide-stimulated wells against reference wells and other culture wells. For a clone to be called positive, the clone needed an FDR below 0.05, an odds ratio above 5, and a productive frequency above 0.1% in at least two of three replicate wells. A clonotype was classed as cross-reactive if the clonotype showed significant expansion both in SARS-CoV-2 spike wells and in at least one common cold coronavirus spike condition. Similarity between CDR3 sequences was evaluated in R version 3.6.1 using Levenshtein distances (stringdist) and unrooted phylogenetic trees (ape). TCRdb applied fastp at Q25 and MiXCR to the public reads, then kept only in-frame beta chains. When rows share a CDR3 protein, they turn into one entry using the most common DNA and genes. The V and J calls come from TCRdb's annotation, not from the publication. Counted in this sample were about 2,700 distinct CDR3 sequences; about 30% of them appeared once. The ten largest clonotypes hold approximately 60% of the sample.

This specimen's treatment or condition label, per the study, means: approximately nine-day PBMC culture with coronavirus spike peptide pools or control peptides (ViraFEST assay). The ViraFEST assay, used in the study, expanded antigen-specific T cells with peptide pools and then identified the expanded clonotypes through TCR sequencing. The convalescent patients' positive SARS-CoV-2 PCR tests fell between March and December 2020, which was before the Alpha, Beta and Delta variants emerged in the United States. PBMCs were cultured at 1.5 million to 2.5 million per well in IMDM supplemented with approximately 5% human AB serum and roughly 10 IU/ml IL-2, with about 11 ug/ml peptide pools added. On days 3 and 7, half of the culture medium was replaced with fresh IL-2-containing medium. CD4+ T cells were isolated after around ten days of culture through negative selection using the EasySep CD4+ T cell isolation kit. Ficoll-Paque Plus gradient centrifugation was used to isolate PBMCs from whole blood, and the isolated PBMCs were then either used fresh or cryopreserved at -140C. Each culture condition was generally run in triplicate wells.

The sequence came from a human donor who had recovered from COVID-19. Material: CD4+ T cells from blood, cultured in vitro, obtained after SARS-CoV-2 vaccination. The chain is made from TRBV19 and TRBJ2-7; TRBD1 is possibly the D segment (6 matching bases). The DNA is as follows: TGTGCCAGTTTAGACAGGTTTCGCGAGCAGTACTTC. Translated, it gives CASLDRFREQYF.